The 5 T cell receptor beta chains below were found in one sample sequenced in a study of blood T cell repertoires in COVID-19. TCRdb's table, derived via immunoSEQ multiplex PCR, lists solely in-frame clones and lacks some. In the table there are 200,000 to 250,000 clones, 80% to 90% of which are singletons. Input material: PBMCs or T cells enriched from blood (not recorded which). The receptors come from a woman aged 50 to 65 who had been exposed to COVID-19.

This clone came up a few times. The chain uses TRBV11-2 and TRBJ1-1; no firm D call. Germline values: CDR1 SGHAT, CDR2 FQNNGV. Trimming removed 3 bases from V and 1 base from J, with 6 bases in between. The CDR3 has 13 amino acids. CDR3 loop: CASSLNGNTEAFF. CDR3 DNA: TGTGCCAGCAGCTTGAACGGGAACACTGAAGCTTTCTTT.

This chain connects TRBV3-1 (or the pseudogene TRBV3-2) to TRBJ2-6; D is ambiguous. This CDR3 contains 16 residues. The V and J ends lost 1 base and 4 bases respectively, with 11 bases between them. The germline V gene has CDR1 LGHDT and CDR2 YNNKEL (reference sequence). The CDR3 reads CASSQVPVSGANVLTF. For the CDR3, the DNA is TGTGCCAGCAGCCAAGTCCCGGTCTCCGGGGCCAACGTCCTGACTTTC.

This chain joins TRBV5-6 and TRBJ2-1; 7 positions match TRBD1. Germline V CDR1 and CDR2: SGHDT, YYEEEE. The trim removed 2 bases at V and 3 bases at J, leaving 2 bases unmatched. The CDR3 is 14 amino acids. The CDR3 DNA sequence: TGTGCCAGCAGCTTCGGGACAGACTACAATGAGCAGTTCTTC. Its translation: CASSFGTDYNEQFF.

V is TRBV29-1 and J is TRBJ2-7; D possibly corresponds to TRBD1 (5 bases). Trimming pared 4 bases from V and 6 bases from J, leaving 10 bases between. This CDR3 comprises 11 residues. CDR1 is SQVTM, CDR2 ANQGSEA, per germline. The chain's CDR3 is CSVVRVGEQYF. Here the CDR3 DNA reads TGCAGCGTTGTCAGGGTAGGCGAGCAGTACTTC.

V gene TRBV27 combines with J gene TRBJ2-7; weak D call: TRBD1 (5 bases). V lost 5 bases and J lost 7, with 15 bases in between. CDR1 is MNHEY, CDR2 SMNVEV, per germline (reference sequence). CDR3 size: 13 residues. CDR3 in amino acids: CASSRDKAGEQYF. CDR3 nucleotide sequence: TGTGCCAGCAGTCGAGACAAGGCAGGGGAGCAGTACTTC.